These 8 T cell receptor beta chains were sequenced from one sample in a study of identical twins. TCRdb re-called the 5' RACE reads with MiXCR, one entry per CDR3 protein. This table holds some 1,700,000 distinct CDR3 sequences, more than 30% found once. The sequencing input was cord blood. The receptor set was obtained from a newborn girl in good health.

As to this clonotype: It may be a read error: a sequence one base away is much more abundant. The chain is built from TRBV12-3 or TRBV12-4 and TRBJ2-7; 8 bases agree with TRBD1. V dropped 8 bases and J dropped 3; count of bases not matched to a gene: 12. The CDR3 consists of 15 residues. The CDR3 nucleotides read TGTGCCAGCGGTGACGAACAGGGGGTGTACTACGAGCAGTACTTC. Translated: CASGDEQGVYYEQYF.

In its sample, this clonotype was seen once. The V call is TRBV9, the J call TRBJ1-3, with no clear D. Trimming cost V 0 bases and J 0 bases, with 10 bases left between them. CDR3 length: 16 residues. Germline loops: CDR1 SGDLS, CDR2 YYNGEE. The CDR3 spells CASSVEGLDSGNTIYF. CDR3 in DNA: TGTGCCAGCAGCGTAGAAGGCCTGGACTCTGGAAACACCATATATTTT. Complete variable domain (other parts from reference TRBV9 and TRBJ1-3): DSGVTQTPKHLITATGQRVTLRCSPRSGDLSVYWYQQSLDQGLQFLIQYYNGEERAKGNILERFSAQQFPDLHSELNLSSLELGDSALYFCASSVEGLDSGNTIYFGEGSWLTVV.

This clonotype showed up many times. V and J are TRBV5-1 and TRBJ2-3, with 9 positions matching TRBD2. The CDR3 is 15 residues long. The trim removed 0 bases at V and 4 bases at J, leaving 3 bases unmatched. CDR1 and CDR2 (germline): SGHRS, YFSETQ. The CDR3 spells CASSLAGLAPDTQYF. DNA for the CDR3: TGCGCCAGCAGCTTGGCAGGACTAGCGCCAGATACGCAGTATTTT.

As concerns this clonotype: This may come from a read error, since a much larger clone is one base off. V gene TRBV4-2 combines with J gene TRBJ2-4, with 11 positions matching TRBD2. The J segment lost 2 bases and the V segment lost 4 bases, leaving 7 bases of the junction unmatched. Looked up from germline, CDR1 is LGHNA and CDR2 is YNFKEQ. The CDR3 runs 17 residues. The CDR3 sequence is CASSPLTSGITKNIQYF. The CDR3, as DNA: TGTGCCAGCAGCCCGCTGACTAGCGGGATTACCAAAAACATTCAGTACTTC.

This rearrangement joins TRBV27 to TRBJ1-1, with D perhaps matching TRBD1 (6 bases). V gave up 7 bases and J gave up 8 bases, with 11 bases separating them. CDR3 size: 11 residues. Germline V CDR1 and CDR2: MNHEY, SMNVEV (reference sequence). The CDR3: CASKQGREAFF. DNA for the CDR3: TGTGCCAGCAAACAGGGTAGGGAAGCTTTCTTT.

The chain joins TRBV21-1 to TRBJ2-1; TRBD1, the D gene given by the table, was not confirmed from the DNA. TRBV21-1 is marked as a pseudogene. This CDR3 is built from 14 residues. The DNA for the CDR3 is TGTGCCAGCACCAGGTGGACAGACTACAATGAGCAGTTCTTC. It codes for CASTRWTDYNEQFF.

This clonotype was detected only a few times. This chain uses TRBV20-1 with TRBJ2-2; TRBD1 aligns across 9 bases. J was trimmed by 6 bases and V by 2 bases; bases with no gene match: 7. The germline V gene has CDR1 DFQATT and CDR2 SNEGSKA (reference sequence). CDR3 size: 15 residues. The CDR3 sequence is CSARIRTGVAGELFF. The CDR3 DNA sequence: TGCAGTGCTAGAATTAGGACAGGGGTAGCCGGGGAGCTGTTTTTT.

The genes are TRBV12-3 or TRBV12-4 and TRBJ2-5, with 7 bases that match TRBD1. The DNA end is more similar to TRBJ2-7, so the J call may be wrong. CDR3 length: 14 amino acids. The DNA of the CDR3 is TGTGCCAGCAGCCTTCGGGGACAGTACCACGAGCAGTACTTC. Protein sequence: CASSLRGQYHEQYF.